This entry concerns a single TCR beta chain. Germline V lookup: CDR1 SQVTM, CDR2 ANQGSEA. Germline trimming cut 7 bases from V and 3 bases from J; bases unmatched to any gene: 5. The CDR3 runs 12 residues. The data are from a study of blood T cell repertoires in COVID-19. As for the study in general: The origin of the acute and convalescent COVID-19 samples was the United States, Italy and Spain.

Under the authors' procedure: By means of reference gene primer amplification, nucleated cell counts were estimated. TCRdb's table, derived via immunoSEQ multiplex PCR, lists solely in-frame clones and lacks some. The V and J calls and clone size were taken over from that table, and D and trimming were inferred from the DNA. The data hold roughly 200,000 clones, with roughly 90% observed a single time. The sample comprised peripheral blood. This chain links TRBV29-1 with TRBJ2-5, with TRBD1 identical over 7 bases. This clonotype originated in a young man with active or convalescent COVID-19. CDR3 sequence reads: CSAVGTEETQYF. DNA for the CDR3: TGCAGCGCCGTGGGGACAGAAGAGACCCAGTACTTC.